These T cell receptor beta chains were read from a single sample in a study of radiation and T cells in renal cell carcinoma. Data came from immunoSEQ multiplex PCR; TCRdb stores just in-frame clones and leaves some out. The sample carries about 150,000 clones, roughly 87% recorded once. The sequencing here drew on blood, taken from a patient whose treatment included radiotherapy and nephrectomy. These receptors came from a woman aged 50 to 65 with renal cell carcinoma. Both conserved end residues are part of each CDR3.

len: 16
j_gene: TRBJ1-6
v_gene: TRBV19
CDR3aa: CASSINLGVYNSPLHF

len: 16
j_gene: TRBJ1-1
v_gene: TRBV18
CDR3aa: CASSPRDRGSNTEAFF

len: 14
j_gene: TRBJ2-5
v_gene: TRBV5-1
CDR3aa: CASSLGQGIETQYF

len: 17
j_gene: TRBJ2-7
v_gene: TRBV4-1
CDR3aa: CASSQEGTGRRKVEQYF

len: 14
j_gene: TRBJ1-2
v_gene: TRBV5-4
CDR3aa: CASSLGGLGYGYTF

len: 12
j_gene: TRBJ1-1
v_gene: TRBV9
CDR3aa: CASSRGLGEAFF

len: 15
j_gene: TRBJ1-1
v_gene: TRBV6-5
CDR3aa: CASRGQGGMNTEAFF

len: 15
j_gene: TRBJ1-4
v_gene: TRBV4-2
CDR3aa: CASSPEQGRNEKLFF

len: 15
j_gene: TRBJ2-2
v_gene: TRBV18
CDR3aa: CASSPRQGDTGELFF

len: 16
j_gene: TRBJ2-1
v_gene: TRBV6-5
CDR3aa: CASSYSGGTSYNEQFF

len: 13
j_gene: TRBJ1-2
v_gene: TRBV7-8
CDR3aa: CASSPDRGLHYTF

len: 14
j_gene: TRBJ2-5
v_gene: TRBV7-9
CDR3aa: CASSLVAIQETQYF

len: 15
j_gene: TRBJ1-2
v_gene: TRBV6-5
CDR3aa: CASSYSGGINYGYTF

len: 13
j_gene: TRBJ2-1
v_gene: TRBV7-2
CDR3aa: CASSLEGTSEQFF

len: 13
j_gene: TRBJ1-1
v_gene: TRBV19
CDR3aa: CASSLAVNTEAFF

len: 15
j_gene: TRBJ1-2
v_gene: TRBV11-1
CDR3aa: CASSLRSSGDYGYTF

len: 16
j_gene: TRBJ2-5
v_gene: TRBV5-8
CDR3aa: CASSLTPGRMFGTQYF

len: 18
j_gene: TRBJ1-2
v_gene: TRBV10-3
CDR3aa: CAISPQMGQGEAHGGYTF

len: 11
j_gene: TRBJ1-2
v_gene: TRBV29-1
CDR3aa: CSVESGRGYTF

len: 18
j_gene: TRBJ1-6
v_gene: TRBV4-2
CDR3aa: CASSQDESSSSYNSPLHF

len: 15
j_gene: TRBJ2-2
v_gene: TRBV5-5
CDR3aa: CASRRIIRDTGELFF

len: 15
j_gene: TRBJ2-7
v_gene: TRBV6-5
CDR3aa: CASSYSTGLSYEQYF

len: 18
j_gene: TRBJ1-1
v_gene: TRBV13
CDR3aa: CASSWLGKQGAGNTEAFF

len: 17
j_gene: TRBJ2-2
v_gene: TRBV7-2
CDR3aa: CASSLAGQGARTGELFF

len: 14
j_gene: TRBJ1-2
v_gene: TRBV5-1
CDR3aa: CASSLVGQEAGYTF

len: 15
j_gene: TRBJ1-5
v_gene: TRBV6-5
CDR3aa: CASSVQAPGGQPQHF

len: 15
j_gene: TRBJ2-6
v_gene: TRBV2
CDR3aa: CASSREGSGANVLTF

len: 17
j_gene: TRBJ2-2
v_gene: TRBV19
CDR3aa: CASSPGRGKTNTGELFF

len: 16
j_gene: TRBJ2-1
v_gene: TRBV4-2
CDR3aa: CASSQDASGGYNEQFF

len: 16
j_gene: TRBJ2-2
v_gene: TRBV18
CDR3aa: CASSPGTSRNTGELFF

len: 11
j_gene: TRBJ2-2
v_gene: TRBV29-1
CDR3aa: CSVGGFGELFF

len: 12
j_gene: TRBJ2-1
v_gene: TRBV29-1
CDR3aa: CSAGGGGNEQFF

len: 14
j_gene: TRBJ1-3
v_gene: TRBV28
CDR3aa: CASSRTASGNTIYF

len: 13
j_gene: TRBJ2-1
v_gene: TRBV27
CDR3aa: CASSLRRGPQQFF

len: 13
j_gene: TRBJ2-3
v_gene: TRBV7-8
CDR3aa: CASSTPNTDTQYF

len: 15
j_gene: TRBJ2-7
v_gene: TRBV6-1
CDR3aa: CASSPVRDPSYEQYF

len: 13
j_gene: TRBJ1-5
v_gene: TRBV18
CDR3aa: CASSPELNQPQHF

len: 15
j_gene: TRBJ1-5
v_gene: TRBV6-1
CDR3aa: CASRLHRVSNQPQHF

len: 16
j_gene: TRBJ1-4
v_gene: TRBV6-5
CDR3aa: CASSSTGSATNEKLFF

len: 13
j_gene: TRBJ2-1
v_gene: TRBV12-5
CDR3aa: CASGFRVYNEQFF

len: 15
j_gene: TRBJ1-1
v_gene: TRBV6-5
CDR3aa: CASSRGQTINTEAFF

len: 16
j_gene: TRBJ2-1
v_gene: TRBV2
CDR3aa: CASSARLAGGYNEQFF

len: 14
j_gene: TRBJ2-5
v_gene: TRBV6-5
CDR3aa: CASRPPGVWETQYF

len: 16
j_gene: TRBJ2-2
v_gene: TRBV7-2
CDR3aa: CASSPSGGARTGELFF

len: 13
j_gene: TRBJ2-5
v_gene: TRBV19
CDR3aa: CASSPGGVETQYF

len: 14
j_gene: TRBJ1-5
v_gene: TRBV4-3
CDR3aa: CASSQDFGNQPQHF

len: 15
j_gene: TRBJ1-2
v_gene: TRBV11-2
CDR3aa: CASSADRAQGYGYTF

len: 15
j_gene: TRBJ1-6
v_gene: TRBV4-1
CDR3aa: CASSHIRGNNSPLHF

len: 13
j_gene: TRBJ1-1
v_gene: TRBV19
CDR3aa: CASSISRNTEAFF

len: 15
j_gene: TRBJ2-7
v_gene: TRBV18
CDR3aa: CASSQQGASSYEQYF

len: 14
j_gene: TRBJ1-4
v_gene: TRBV11-2
CDR3aa: CASSNGQGREKLFF